The 28 T cell receptor beta chains listed next were all sequenced from one sample in a study of control samples from healthy donors and cancer patients. The repertoire was sequenced with immunoSEQ multiplex PCR; TCRdb's copy has only in-frame clones and lacks some. The sample holds 25,000 to 35,000 clones, around 87% seen once. The sample was PBMCs. These receptors were taken from a woman between 40 and 55 years old with lung cancer.

The chain has TRBV20-1 and TRBJ2-5, with no clear D. The germline V gene has CDR1 DFQATT and CDR2 SNEGSKA (reference sequence). The CDR3 has 11 residues. With 2 bases removed from V and 2 bases from J, the gap between germline ends came to 3 bases. The CDR3 bases are TGCAGTGCTAGATCTCAAGAGACCCAGTACTTC. This gives the protein CSARSQETQYF.

This chain uses TRBV3-1 (or the pseudogene TRBV3-2) with TRBJ1-6, with D maybe TRBD1 (5 bases). Germline V CDR1 and CDR2: LGHDT, YNNKEL (reference sequence). There are 15 residues in the CDR3. Trimming took off 2 bases at V and 7 bases at J, with 12 bases between the two ends. CDR3 sequence reads: CASSQSSGGNSPLHF. As DNA, the CDR3 is TGTGCCAGCAGCCAATCCAGCGGGGGGAATTCACCCCTCCACTTT.

The chain carries TRBV9 and TRBJ1-1; perhaps TRBD1 as D (6 bases). The V gene's germline CDR1 is SGDLS and CDR2 YYNGEE. This CDR3 is built from 14 residues. V lost 2 bases and J 5 bases, leaving 13 bases between the germline ends. The CDR3 loop reads CASSVAEGVTEAFF. The CDR3 nucleotides read TGTGCCAGCAGCGTCGCCGAGGGGGTTACTGAAGCTTTCTTT.

This chain joins TRBV5-1 and TRBJ2-3; 12 bases match TRBD2. V gave up 4 bases and J gave up 1 base; unmatched junction bases: 4. The CDR3 spans 16 residues. CDR1 is SGHRS and CDR2 is YFSETQ in the germline V gene. The CDR3 DNA is TGCGCCAGCAGCACGACTAGCGGGGGTGGCACAGATACGCAGTATTTT. Its protein product is CASSTTSGGGTDTQYF.

This sequence joins TRBV20-1 and TRBJ2-3; 8 bases fit TRBD2. V shed 3 bases and J 2 bases; nucleotides not matched to a gene: 4. CDR3 length: 14 residues. CDR1 DFQATT and CDR2 SNEGSKA come from the germline V gene (reference sequence). The CDR3 DNA reads TGCAGTGCTAGTTCGGGGGGGGACACAGATACGCAGTATTTT. Translated, it gives CSASSGGDTDTQYF.

This sequence joins TRBV30 and TRBJ1-6; D unresolved. CDR3 length: 15 amino acids. Germline V gene sequence: CDR1 GTSNPN, CDR2 SVGIG (reference sequence). Trimming left V 0 bases short and J 7 bases short, with 13 bases between. Written as DNA, the CDR3 is TGTGCCTGGAGTGTACGAGGGTCCGCGAATTCACCCCTCCACTTT. This encodes CAWSVRGSANSPLHF.

The chain is built from TRBV24-1 and TRBJ2-1, with D tentatively TRBD1 or TRBD2 (5 bases each). Germline CDR1 is KGHDR and CDR2 is SFDVKD. Trimming took off 5 bases at V and 2 bases at J, with 21 bases between the two ends. The CDR3 totals 18 residues. The CDR3, as DNA: TGTGCCACCAGTGTCCCCCCCAGGGCCCAGGGAGCCTACAATGAGCAGTTCTTC. Translated, it gives CATSVPPRAQGAYNEQFF.

The V call is TRBV27, the J call TRBJ1-6, with a weak D call TRBD1 (6 bases). The CDR3 sequence is 17 residues long. Germline V lookup: CDR1 MNHEY, CDR2 SMNVEV (reference sequence). The ends were cut back, 2 bases at V and 8 bases at J, with 19 bases in the middle. CDR3 coding DNA: TGTGCCAGCAGTTTAGGACAGCTCCCATACAATTATTCACCCCTCCACTTT. Its protein product is CASSLGQLPYNYSPLHF.

The chain recombines TRBV5-5 with TRBJ2-4; 7 nucleotides agree with TRBD1. With V trimmed by 5 bases and J by 0 bases, 8 bases remained unmatched. The CDR3 consists of 16 residues. Germline CDR1 and CDR2: SGHKS and YYEKEE (reference sequence). CDR3 sequence (DNA): TGTGCCAGCAGAAAAGGGACAGTTCTAGCCAAAAACATTCAGTACTTC. Its translation: CASRKGTVLAKNIQYF. Looking up the rest from reference TRBV5-5 and TRBJ2-4 gives the full variable domain: DAGVTQSPTHLIKTRGQQVTLRCSPISGHKSVSWYQQVLGQGPQFIFQYYEKEERGRGNFPDRFSARQFPNYSSELNVNALLLGDSALYLCASRKGTVLAKNIQYFGAGTRLSVL.

This chain joins TRBV11-2 and TRBJ1-4; D gene ambiguous. Deletions cut 3 bases from V and 0 bases from J, with 8 bases between. The CDR3 length is 15 residues. The V gene's germline CDR1 is SGHAT and CDR2 FQNNGV. Here the CDR3 reads CASSFRFATNEKLFF. CDR3 DNA: TGTGCCAGCAGCTTCCGTTTCGCAACTAATGAAAAACTGTTTTTT.

V is TRBV25-1 and J is TRBJ2-2; D may be TRBD1 or TRBD2 (5 bases each). Germline V CDR1 and CDR2: MGHDK, SYGVNS. Trimming pared 2 bases from V and 5 bases from J, leaving 15 bases between. The CDR3 extends over 16 amino acids. The CDR3 loop is CASSEGQGTGTGELFF. CDR3 in DNA: TGTGCCAGCAGTGAAGGGCAGGGAACGGGAACCGGGGAGCTGTTTTTT.

The rearrangement joins TRBV11-2 to TRBJ2-7, with a tentative D call TRBD1 (8 bases). The CDR3 length is 17 residues. V was trimmed by 5 bases and J by 2 bases, leaving 22 bases between them. Germline CDR1 and CDR2: SGHAT and FQNNGV. CDR3 residues: CASSPRAGQVGAYEQYF. In DNA, the CDR3 is TGTGCCAGCAGCCCCCGAGCGGGACAGGTTGGCGCCTACGAGCAGTACTTC.

J is TRBJ1-1 and V is TRBV19; 11 bases agree with TRBD1. The CDR3 covers 14 residues. CDR1 and CDR2 from the germline V gene are LNHDA and SQIVND (reference sequence). V was pared by 5 bases and J by 4 bases, with 3 bases of the junction left unmatched. CDR3 protein: CASSPGQGVTEAFF. The CDR3 bases are TGTGCCAGTAGTCCGGGACAGGGGGTCACTGAAGCTTTCTTT.

The genes are TRBV27 and TRBJ2-3, with D possibly TRBD1 on 5 matching bases. Looked up from germline, CDR1 is MNHEY and CDR2 is SMNVEV (reference sequence). The CDR3 contains 13 residues. The germline V and J ends were trimmed by 11 bases and 6 bases, with 18 bases remaining between them. CDR3 loop: CAVHGHLGDTQYF. The DNA of the CDR3 is TGTGCCGTACACGGACACCTAGGGGATACGCAGTATTTT.

The genes are TRBV4-2 and TRBJ1-2; no reliable D call. The germline gives CDR1 LGHNA, CDR2 YNFKEQ. Trimming pared 2 bases from V and 5 bases from J, leaving 15 bases between. The CDR3 contains 15 residues. The CDR3 region has the DNA TGTGCCAGCAGCCAATTTCTCGCCCCTACATATGGCTACACCTTC. As protein: CASSQFLAPTYGYTF.

In this sample, this clone turned up a few times. The genes are TRBV6-2 or TRBV6-3 and TRBJ1-6; possibly TRBD1 for D (5 bases). Germline CDR1 is MNHEY and CDR2 is SVGEGT. The CDR3 is 14 amino acids. The V end was cut by 5 bases, the J end by 7 bases, with 12 bases between. As DNA, the CDR3 is TGTGCCAGCAGTACTGAAGGGACCAATTCACCCCTCCACTTT. Translating gives CASSTEGTNSPLHF.

The chain recombines TRBV6-5 with TRBJ2-5; the D gene is possibly TRBD1 (6 bases). Trimming stripped 6 bases from V and 5 bases from J, with 13 bases between. The CDR3 sequence is 13 residues long. Germline CDR1 reads MNHEY; CDR2 reads SVGAGI. CDR3 sequence (DNA): TGTGCCAGCAGCCCACAGGGTTATGAGACCCAGTACTTC. Amino acid sequence: CASSPQGYETQYF.

This chain connects TRBV19 to TRBJ1-6, with D unclear. The CDR3 runs 14 residues. V was trimmed by 10 bases and J by 7 bases, leaving 17 bases between them. Germline V lookup: CDR1 LNHDA, CDR2 SQIVND (reference sequence). CDR3 in amino acids: CATKTGVSNSPLHF. CDR3 DNA: TGTGCCACCAAGACCGGGGTCTCCAATTCACCCCTCCACTTT.

This chain connects TRBV28 to TRBJ1-2; D is unresolved. Between the trimmed V and J ends, which lost 6 bases and 8 bases, there was a span of 22 bases. CDR3 size: 15 residues. Germline CDR1 MDHEN, CDR2 SYDVKM. The CDR3 sequence: CASRYPEDQAAGYTF. CDR3 sequence (DNA): TGTGCCAGCAGGTATCCTGAGGACCAAGCGGCAGGCTACACCTTC.

The chain carries TRBV27 and TRBJ1-1, with a tentative D call TRBD1 (6 bases). Germline V gene lookup returns CDR1 MNHEY and CDR2 SMNVEV (reference sequence). Trimming removed 5 bases at V and 7 bases at J, with 14 bases between. The CDR3 is 13 residues long. The CDR3 spells CASSVPGQFEAFF. The CDR3 region has the DNA TGTGCCAGCAGTGTTCCGGGACAATTTGAAGCTTTCTTT.

The rearrangement uses TRBV28 and TRBJ1-2; tentatively, D is TRBD1 (6 bases). Germline-derived CDR1 and CDR2 are MDHEN and SYDVKM. With 5 bases removed from V and 0 bases from J, the gap between germline ends came to 16 bases. This CDR3 is 16 amino acids long. In DNA, the CDR3 is TGTGCCAGCAGTCCTCCGGGACATAAAGCTAACTATGGCTACACCTTC. Its protein is CASSPPGHKANYGYTF.

J is TRBJ2-3 and V is TRBV9, with 7 bases fitting TRBD1. Trimming at V came to 4 bases and at J to 2 bases, leaving 7 bases not matched to a gene. CDR3 size: 15 residues. From germline, CDR1 is SGDLS and CDR2 YYNGEE. CDR3 region: CASSPGTVFTDTQYF. The CDR3 DNA is TGTGCCAGCAGCCCCGGGACAGTGTTCACAGATACGCAGTATTTT.

The genes are TRBV19 and TRBJ2-7; TRBD2 matches at 9 bases. V shed 5 bases, J shed 5 bases, and the junction held 13 bases outside the gene matches. The CDR3 runs to 16 residues. Germline V gene lookup returns CDR1 LNHDA and CDR2 SQIVND (reference sequence). CDR3 protein: CASSPFRGSGGNEQYF. The CDR3 DNA reads as TGTGCCAGTAGTCCCTTTCGAGGTAGCGGGGGAAACGAGCAGTACTTC. The variable domain in full, with the rest retrieved from reference TRBV19 and TRBJ2-7, is DGGITQSPKYLFRKEGQNVTLSCEQNLNHDAMYWYRQDPGQGLRLIYYSQIVNDFQKGDIAEGYSVSREKKESFPLTVTSAQKNPTAFYLCASSPFRGSGGNEQYFGPGTRLTVT.

This chain links TRBV9 with TRBJ2-2, with D perhaps TRBD2 (5 bases). V lost 4 bases and J 1 base, leaving 11 bases between the germline ends. The length of the CDR3 is 15 residues. Germline V CDR1 and CDR2: SGDLS, YYNGEE. The CDR3, as DNA: TGTGCCAGCAGCCCGGGGTGGGGGAACACCGGGGAGCTGTTTTTT. It specifies CASSPGWGNTGELFF.

Written as DNA, the CDR3 is TGTGCCAGCAGTTCCGACAGCACTGAAGCTTTCTTT. Translating it yields CASSSDSTEAFF. This chain joins TRBV6-2 or TRBV6-3 and TRBJ1-1; possibly TRBD1 for D (5 bases). This CDR3 spans 12 amino acids. Germline V CDR1 and CDR2: MNHEY, SVGEGT. Trimming pared 4 bases from V and 4 bases from J, leaving 7 bases between.

The V gene is TRBV6-1, the J gene TRBJ1-4; 10 bases agree with TRBD1. The V gene's germline CDR1 is MNHNS and CDR2 SASEGT. There are 16 residues in the CDR3. V shed 1 base, J shed 2 bases, and the junction held 1 base outside the gene matches. The CDR3 DNA reads as TGTGCCAGCAGTGAAGGGGACAGGGGCACTAATGAAAAACTGTTTTTT. This encodes CASSEGDRGTNEKLFF.

The chain is built from TRBV30 and TRBJ2-2; D is possibly TRBD2 (6 bases). The CDR3 extends over 15 amino acids. The ends were cut back, 0 bases at V and 6 bases at J, with 14 bases in the middle. Germline V gene lookup returns CDR1 GTSNPN and CDR2 SVGIG (reference sequence). DNA for the CDR3: TGTGCCTGGAGTGTACAAGGCCCGGGGGCCGGGGAGCTGTTTTTT. This translates into CAWSVQGPGAGELFF. Full variable domain (remainder filled in from reference TRBV30 and TRBJ2-2): SQTIHQWPATLVQPVGSPLSLECTVEGTSNPNLYWYRQAAGRGLQLLFYSVGIGQISSEVPQNLSASRPQDRQFILSSKKLLLSDSGFYLCAWSVQGPGAGELFFGEGSRLTVL.

V is TRBV6-5 and J is TRBJ2-1, with 10 bases fitting TRBD2. V trimming: 4 bases; J trimming: 4 bases; junction bases outside the gene matches: 4. The length of the CDR3 is 15 residues. In germline, CDR1 is MNHEY, CDR2 SVGAGI. CDR3: CASSLAGGRYNEQFF. Here the CDR3 DNA reads TGTGCCAGCAGTTTAGCGGGGGGCCGATACAATGAGCAGTTCTTC.